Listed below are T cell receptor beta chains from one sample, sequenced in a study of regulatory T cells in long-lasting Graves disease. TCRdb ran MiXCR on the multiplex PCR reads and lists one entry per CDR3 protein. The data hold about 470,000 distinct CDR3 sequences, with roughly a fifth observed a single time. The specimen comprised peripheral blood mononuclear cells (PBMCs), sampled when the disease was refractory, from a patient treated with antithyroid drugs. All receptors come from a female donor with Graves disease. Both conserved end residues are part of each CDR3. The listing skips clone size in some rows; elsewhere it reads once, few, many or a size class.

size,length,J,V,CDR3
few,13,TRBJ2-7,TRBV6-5,CASSYNRVYEQYF
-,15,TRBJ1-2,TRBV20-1,CSARDRGRGQNGYTF
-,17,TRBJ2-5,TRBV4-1,CASSQIGQGRLQETQYF
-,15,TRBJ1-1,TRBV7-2,CASSPPARGWTEAFF
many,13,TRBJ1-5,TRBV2,CASSESVRKPQHF
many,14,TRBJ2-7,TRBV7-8,CASSPQGLSGEQYF
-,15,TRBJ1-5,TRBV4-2,CASSQEIPRDQPQHF
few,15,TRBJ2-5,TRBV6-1,CASRQTGASVETQYF
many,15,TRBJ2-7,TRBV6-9,CASSYLQGLGNEQYF
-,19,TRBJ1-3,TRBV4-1,CASSPNYWAEKISGNTIYF
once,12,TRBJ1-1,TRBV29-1,CSVGGWRTEAFF
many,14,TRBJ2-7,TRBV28,CASRSGQGLYEQYF
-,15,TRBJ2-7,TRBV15,CATSRDQWSSYEQYF
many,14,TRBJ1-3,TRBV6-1,CASSVNRAGNTIYF
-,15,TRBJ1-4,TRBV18,CASSRWSATNEKLFF
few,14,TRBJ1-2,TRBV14,CASSPGRRYEGYTF
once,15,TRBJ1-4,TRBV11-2,CASSHSDIGSEKLFF
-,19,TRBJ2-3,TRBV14,CASSQLPGISAGTTDTQYF
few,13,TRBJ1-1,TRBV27,CASSSRGSTEAFF
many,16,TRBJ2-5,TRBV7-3,CASSLWASGAQETQYF
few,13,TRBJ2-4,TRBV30,CAWNPRAKNIQYF
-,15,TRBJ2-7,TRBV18,CASSPPWGDTYEQYF
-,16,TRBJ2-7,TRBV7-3,CASSLEGTTGVYEQYF
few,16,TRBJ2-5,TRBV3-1,CASSQESVAGVETQYF
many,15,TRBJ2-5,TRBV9,CASSSSGGEQETQYF
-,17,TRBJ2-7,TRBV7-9,CASSSYNGQQSSYEQYF
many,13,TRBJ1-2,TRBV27,CASSFQQGDGYTF
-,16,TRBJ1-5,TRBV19,CASSMDGGLGVKPQHF
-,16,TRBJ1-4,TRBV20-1,CSALERDRATNEKLFF
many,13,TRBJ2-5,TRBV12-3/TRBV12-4,CASSFADQETQYF
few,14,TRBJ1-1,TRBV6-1,CAVPGGAGLSAAFF
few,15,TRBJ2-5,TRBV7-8,CASSASSGSQETQYF
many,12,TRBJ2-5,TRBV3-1,CASALAEETQYF
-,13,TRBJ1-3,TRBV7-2,CASSPIQRGTIYF
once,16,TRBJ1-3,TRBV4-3,CASSQGQGEFGNTIYF
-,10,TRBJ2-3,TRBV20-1,CSASKDTQYF
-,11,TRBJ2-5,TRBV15,CATSGSGTQYF
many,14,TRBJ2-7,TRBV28,CASTAVGGSHEQYF
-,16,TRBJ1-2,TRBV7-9,CASSLDAGGSNYGYTF
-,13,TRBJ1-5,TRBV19,CASSQTGYQPQHF